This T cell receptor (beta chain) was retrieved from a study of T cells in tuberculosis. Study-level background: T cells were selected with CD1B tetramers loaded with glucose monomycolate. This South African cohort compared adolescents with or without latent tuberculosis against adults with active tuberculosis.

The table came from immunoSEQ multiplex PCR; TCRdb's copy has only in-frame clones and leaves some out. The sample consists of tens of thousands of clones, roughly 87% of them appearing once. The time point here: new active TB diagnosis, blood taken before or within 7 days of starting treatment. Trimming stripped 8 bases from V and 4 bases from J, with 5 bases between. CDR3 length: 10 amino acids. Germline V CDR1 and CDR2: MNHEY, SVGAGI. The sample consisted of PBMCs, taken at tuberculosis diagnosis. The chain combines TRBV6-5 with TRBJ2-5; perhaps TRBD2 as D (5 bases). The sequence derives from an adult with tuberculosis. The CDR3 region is CASGRETQYF. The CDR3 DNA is TGTGCCAGCGGGAGAGAGACCCAGTACTTC.